The next 30 T cell receptor beta chains were all read from a single sample in a study of OX40 agonist ivuxolimab in advanced cancers. The library relied on the immunoSEQ multiplex PCR assay. TCRdb limited this immuneACCESS table to in-frame rearrangements with V and J called. A share of clones is missing; checked studies link under half to unresolved V genes, and the rest is unexplained. The sample contains 65,000 to 95,000 clones, approximately 88% of them found a single time. Clones ranked in the top ten supply about 2.1% of the sample. Specimen: CD4+ or CD8+ T cells sorted from blood, collected in a trial of the OX40 agonist ivuxolimab. The source of these receptors is an adult with an advanced solid tumor such as melanoma, head and neck, liver or kidney cancer.

The chain has TRBV7-8 and TRBJ1-3; D is ambiguous. The CDR3 spans 16 residues. V lost 0 bases and J lost 0, with 9 bases in between. Germline V gene data show CDR1 as SGHVS and CDR2 as FQNEAQ. The CDR3 coding sequence is TGTGCCAGCAGCTTAGCGCCCGGAAGCTCTGGAAACACCATATATTTT. Residues: CASSLAPGSSGNTIYF.

The rearrangement uses TRBV28 and TRBJ2-2; perhaps D is TRBD1 or TRBD2 (5 bases each). The CDR3 is made up of 14 amino acids. Trimming stripped 6 bases from V and 6 bases from J, with 14 bases between. Per the germline V gene, CDR1 is MDHEN and CDR2 is SYDVKM. The CDR3 here is CASRLQGVAGELFF. DNA of the CDR3: TGTGCCAGCAGGCTTCAGGGAGTTGCCGGGGAGCTGTTTTTT.

The chain couples TRBV28 to TRBJ2-1; no reliable D call. CDR1 is MDHEN, CDR2 SYDVKM, per germline. Trimming removed 1 base at V and 2 bases at J, with 9 bases between. This CDR3 is 15 amino acids long. The CDR3 loop reads CASSLSPTAYNEQFF. CDR3 DNA: TGTGCCAGCAGTTTATCCCCGACCGCCTACAATGAGCAGTTCTTC.

The chain employs TRBV7-2 and TRBJ2-5; D unclear. In germline, CDR1 is SGHTA, CDR2 FQGNSA. V was shortened by 2 bases and J by 5 bases, with 12 bases between the two germline ends. The CDR3 covers 14 residues. CDR3 loop: CASSLSIKTETQYF. The CDR3 bases are TGTGCCAGCAGCTTATCGATCAAAACGGAGACCCAGTACTTC.

The chain combines TRBV6-5 with TRBJ1-3; D might be TRBD1 (5 bases). V gave up 6 bases and J gave up 3 bases, with 12 bases separating them. Germline V gives CDR1 MNHEY, CDR2 SVGAGI. This CDR3 is 14 amino acids long. The CDR3, as DNA: TGTGCCAGCAGCCGCCCGGGGGTTGGAAACACCATATATTTT. Protein product: CASSRPGVGNTIYF.

This clone was found a few times. CDR3 bases: TGCGCCAGCAGCTTGGGGACTAGCGGGAGCCCAGATACGCAGTATTTT. Translated: CASSLGTSGSPDTQYF. This chain links TRBV5-1 with TRBJ2-3; 13 bases match TRBD2. The ends lost 0 bases at V and 4 bases at J; junction bases unmatched: 2. This CDR3 spans 16 amino acids. Germline CDR1 and CDR2: SGHRS and YFSETQ.

The V call is TRBV27, the J call TRBJ1-5, with a tentative D call TRBD1 (6 bases). The germline V gene has CDR1 MNHEY and CDR2 SMNVEV (reference sequence). Trimming cost V 2 bases and J 7 bases, with 12 bases left between them. The CDR3 sequence is 14 residues long. CDR3 in DNA: TGTGCCAGCAGTTTAAGGAGGGGGGCACAGCCCCAGCATTTT. Protein sequence: CASSLRRGAQPQHF.

This clone was seen a handful of times. The CDR3: CSVGQGAVGYTF. CDR3 nucleotides: TGCAGCGTAGGACAGGGGGCGGTCGGCTACACCTTC. This chain uses TRBV29-1 with TRBJ1-2; 11 bases are a match to TRBD1. CDR1 SQVTM and CDR2 ANQGSEA come from the germline V gene. The CDR3 covers 12 residues. J gave up 8 bases and V 6 bases, and 5 bases lay outside the gene matches.

V gene TRBV12-5 combines with J gene TRBJ2-3, with D perhaps matching TRBD2 (6 bases). The ends were cut back, 4 bases at V and 3 bases at J, with 17 bases in the middle. The CDR3 is made up of 16 amino acids. Per germline, CDR1 LGHNT and CDR2 FRNRAP. The CDR3 sequence is CASGSPAGLTTDTQYF. The CDR3 DNA follows: TGTGCTAGTGGTTCCCCGGCGGGGCTAACTACAGATACGCAGTATTTT.

The rearrangement uses TRBV28 and TRBJ1-5, with D hard to call. The CDR3 totals 12 residues. The germline CDR1 and CDR2 sequences are MDHEN and SYDVKM. With 8 bases removed from V and 9 bases from J, the gap between germline ends came to 14 bases. The CDR3 DNA reads as TGTGCCAGCGAGACGCCCGGTGGGCCCCAGCATTTT. This translates into CASETPGGPQHF.

The chain recombines TRBV30 with TRBJ2-7; D not resolved. V dropped 3 bases and J dropped 4 bases, with 16 bases sitting between them. Germline V gene sequence: CDR1 GTSNPN, CDR2 SVGIG (reference sequence). The length of the CDR3 is 14 residues. The CDR3: CAWSSPRPPYEQYF. CDR3 nucleotide sequence: TGTGCCTGGAGCTCACCTCGACCTCCATACGAGCAGTACTTC. The full variable domain, with the rest looked up from reference TRBV30 and TRBJ2-7, is SQTIHQWPATLVQPVGSPLSLECTVEGTSNPNLYWYRQAAGRGLQLLFYSVGIGQISSEVPQNLSASRPQDRQFILSSKKLLLSDSGFYLCAWSSPRPPYEQYFGPGTRLTVT.

This chain joins TRBV5-4 and TRBJ2-3; possibly TRBD2 for D (5 bases). This CDR3 is 12 amino acids long. Germline CDR1 SGHNT, CDR2 YYREEE (reference sequence). Trimming took 9 bases from V and 0 from J, leaving 8 bases between them. The CDR3: CAIAGSTDTQYF. The CDR3 region has the DNA TGTGCCATTGCGGGTAGCACAGATACGCAGTATTTT. Combining the CDR3 with reference TRBV5-4 and TRBJ2-3 gives the whole variable domain ETGVTQSPTHLIKTRGQQVTLRCSSQSGHNTVSWYQQALGQGPQFIFQYYREEENGRGNFPPRFSGLQFPNYSSELNVNALELDDSALYLCAIAGSTDTQYFGPGTRLTVL.

The chain combines TRBV2 with TRBJ2-7, with D hard to call. In germline, CDR1 is SNHLY, CDR2 FYNNEI. Trimming pared 9 bases from V and 0 bases from J, leaving 6 bases between. The CDR3 is 11 residues long. The CDR3 nucleotides read TGTGCCAGTGGAGACTCCTACGAGCAGTACTTC. Translation gives CASGDSYEQYF.

V gene TRBV6-5 combines with J gene TRBJ1-2, with D maybe TRBD1 (6 bases). In germline, CDR1 is MNHEY, CDR2 SVGAGI. Deletions cut 0 bases from V and 0 bases from J, with 11 bases between. The CDR3 is made up of 16 amino acids. Written as DNA, the CDR3 is TGTGCCAGCAGTTACTCCGGCAGGGGATCTAACTATGGCTACACCTTC. Its protein product is CASSYSGRGSNYGYTF.

V usage is TRBV5-1 and J usage is TRBJ1-1; no clear D. The CDR3 spans 15 residues. The germline CDR1 and CDR2 sequences are SGHRS and YFSETQ. V lost 3 bases, J lost 4 bases, and 16 bases lay in between. CDR3 amino acids: CASSSSAGSPTEAFF. CDR3 nucleotide sequence: TGCGCCAGCAGCTCCTCTGCAGGATCGCCCACTGAAGCTTTCTTT.

This clone appeared a few times. CDR3 region: CASSETWQADTQYF. CDR3 DNA sequence: TGTGCCAGCAGTGAAACTTGGCAGGCAGATACGCAGTATTTT. V is TRBV2 and J is TRBJ2-3; the D is unclear. CDR1 is SNHLY and CDR2 is FYNNEI in the germline V gene. Between the trimmed V and J ends, which lost 2 bases and 4 bases, there was a span of 10 bases. The CDR3 extends over 14 amino acids.

The V and J genes are TRBV19 and TRBJ1-2; a possible D gene is TRBD1 (6 bases). V was clipped by 1 base and J by 4 bases, with 7 bases between them. Germline loops: CDR1 LNHDA, CDR2 SQIVND (reference sequence). This CDR3 has 13 amino acids. CDR3 loop: CASSIAGVYGYTF. As DNA, the CDR3 is TGTGCCAGTAGTATAGCAGGGGTCTATGGCTACACCTTC.

This clone was found once. The genes are TRBV30 and TRBJ2-4, with D unresolved. Germline V gene lookup returns CDR1 GTSNPN and CDR2 SVGIG (reference sequence). V lost 2 bases to trimming and J lost 2 bases, with 10 bases between them. This CDR3 spans 14 amino acids. CDR3 DNA sequence: TGTGCCTGGAGTCTGGCAGGAACCAAAAACATTCAGTACTTC. The encoded protein is CAWSLAGTKNIQYF.

The gene calls are TRBV28 and TRBJ1-5; no definite D call. This CDR3 has 13 amino acids. V shed 1 base and J shed 10 bases, with 11 bases lying between them. CDR1 and CDR2 (germline): MDHEN, SYDVKM. CDR3: CASSLSRPGPQHF. The CDR3 DNA sequence: TGTGCCAGCAGTTTATCCCGACCGGGACCCCAGCATTTT.

The CDR3 reads CASSQSGNSNQPQHF. Written as DNA, the CDR3 is TGTGCCAGCAGCCAATCAGGGAATAGCAATCAGCCCCAGCATTTT. The chain carries TRBV16 and TRBJ1-5, with no clear D. The V end lost 0 bases, the J end lost 0 bases, and 6 bases lay between the germline ends. Germline V gene lookup returns CDR1 KGHSY and CDR2 FQNENV. The CDR3 totals 15 residues.

The V and J genes are TRBV19 and TRBJ1-3, with D perhaps matching TRBD1 (5 bases). The germline V gene encodes CDR1 LNHDA and CDR2 SQIVND (reference sequence). Trimming shortened V by 3 bases and J by 0 bases, and 9 bases separated the two germline ends. This CDR3 has 15 residues. Written as DNA, the CDR3 is TGTGCCAGTAGTATCGGGGGGAGCTCTGGAAACACCATATATTTT. Its protein product is CASSIGGSSGNTIYF. Together with reference TRBV19 and TRBJ1-3, the CDR3 gives the full variable domain: DGGITQSPKYLFRKEGQNVTLSCEQNLNHDAMYWYRQDPGQGLRLIYYSQIVNDFQKGDIAEGYSVSREKKESFPLTVTSAQKNPTAFYLCASSIGGSSGNTIYFGEGSWLTVV.

This clone showed up just once. CDR3 in DNA: TGTGCAAGTCGCCCACTTGTCTCCACACAAAGTCGGGCCAACGTCCTGACTTTC. It specifies CASRPLVSTQSRANVLTF. The rearrangement links TRBV12-2 to TRBJ2-6. TRBV12-2 is a pseudogene locus. The CDR3 loop spans 18 amino acids.

This clone was observed a single time. This chain links TRBV5-1 with TRBJ2-5; D unresolved. CDR3 length: 16 residues. CDR1 and CDR2 (germline): SGHRS, YFSETQ. The ends were cut back, 3 bases at V and 5 bases at J, with 20 bases in the middle. DNA for the CDR3: TGCGCCAGCAGCTCCACTGGGATGGAAGGGCGGGAGACCCAGTACTTC. This encodes CASSSTGMEGRETQYF.

V usage is TRBV9 and J usage is TRBJ2-3; D unclear. CDR3 length equals 16 residues. In germline, CDR1 is SGDLS, CDR2 YYNGEE. Deletions cut 4 bases from V and 4 bases from J, with 19 bases between. In DNA form, the CDR3 reads TGTGCCAGCAGCCCGAGTGGGCTGCCGATGGCAGATACGCAGTATTTT. Its translation is CASSPSGLPMADTQYF. Full variable domain (outside the CDR3, taken from reference TRBV9 and TRBJ2-3): DSGVTQTPKHLITATGQRVTLRCSPRSGDLSVYWYQQSLDQGLQFLIQYYNGEERAKGNILERFSAQQFPDLHSELNLSSLELGDSALYFCASSPSGLPMADTQYFGPGTRLTVL.

The chain carries TRBV7-6 and TRBJ2-7; 8 nucleotides match TRBD1. After removal of 2 bases from V and 2 bases from J, the junction contained 5 bases not matched to a gene. Looked up from germline, CDR1 is SGHVS and CDR2 is FNYEAQ. The CDR3 extends over 15 amino acids. The CDR3 loop reads CASSLRTGSTYEQYF. As DNA, the CDR3 is TGTGCCAGCAGCTTAAGGACAGGGTCCACCTACGAGCAGTACTTC.

The chain uses TRBV5-8 and TRBJ2-3; D perhaps matches TRBD2 (5 bases). Per germline, CDR1 SGHTS and CDR2 YDEGEE. CDR3 length: 14 residues. The germline V and J ends were trimmed by 2 bases and 1 base, with 8 bases remaining between them. The CDR3 DNA reads as TGTGCCAGCAGCTTCGGGATCCGCACAGATACGCAGTATTTT. Protein sequence: CASSFGIRTDTQYF.

This chain connects TRBV14 to TRBJ2-5; D might be TRBD1 or TRBD2, each matching 5 bases. Germline values: CDR1 SGHDN, CDR2 FVKESK. CDR3 length: 15 residues. The germline V and J ends were trimmed by 5 bases and 5 bases, with 18 bases remaining between them. The CDR3, as DNA: TGTGCCAGCAGCTCGGGACCCTTCTATGGGGAGACCCAGTACTTC. It yields the protein CASSSGPFYGETQYF.

The rearrangement links TRBV5-3 to TRBJ2-3, with D possibly matching TRBD2 (6 bases). TRBV5-3 is an ORF, with its function uncertain. This CDR3 has 15 amino acids. V gave up 4 bases and J gave up 3 bases, with 15 bases separating them. As DNA, the CDR3 is TGTGCCAGAAGCGGAACGGGGGACCGTACAGATACGCAGTATTTT. It encodes CARSGTGDRTDTQYF.

The chain couples TRBV18 to TRBJ2-3; 8 bases agree with TRBD2. This CDR3 region has 15 residues. Germline V gene sequence: CDR1 KGHSH, CDR2 LQKENI. The V gene end was trimmed by 5 bases and the J gene end by 1 base; junction bases not matched to a gene: 5. For the CDR3, the DNA is TGTGCCAGCTCAGTGACTAGCGACCGCACAGATACGCAGTATTTT. As protein: CASSVTSDRTDTQYF.

The chain combines TRBV5-1 with TRBJ2-2, with D perhaps given as TRBD1 or TRBD2 (5 bases each). Between the trimmed V and J ends, which lost 2 bases and 7 bases, there was a span of 21 bases. This CDR3 spans 17 amino acids. CDR1 is SGHRS, CDR2 YFSETQ, per germline. DNA for the CDR3: TGCGCCAGCAGCTTTGGGCAGGGCCTACGAACTAGCGGGGAGCTGTTTTTT. Its protein is CASSFGQGLRTSGELFF.